The 21 T cell receptor beta chains below all came from one sample that was sequenced in a study of regulatory T cells in long-lasting Graves disease. TCR beta libraries were built with iRepertoire HTBI primers and Arm-PCR of CDR3 regions. TCRdb processed the multiplex PCR reads anew with MiXCR; each CDR3 protein has one entry. Altogether a few hundred thousand distinct CDR3 sequences are present, around 18% being singletons, with the ten largest covering 12% to 15%. Indicated time point: newly diagnosed GD, antithyroid drugs for less than 3 months. PBMCs provided the RNA from which the TCR library was made. This sample also belongs to another study, concerning T cells in Graves' hyperthyroidism and ophthalmopathy.

The sequencing used peripheral blood mononuclear cells (PBMCs), collected at new diagnosis, from a patient treated with antithyroid drugs. These receptors all stem from a woman younger than 45 with Graves disease.

This clonotype was counted at least ten times. The gene calls are TRBV7-9 and TRBJ2-7; 11 bases are a match to TRBD1. Germline values: CDR1 SEHNR, CDR2 FQNEAQ (reference sequence). V was pared by 7 bases and J by 4 bases, with 6 bases of the junction left unmatched. This CDR3 spans 14 amino acids. For the CDR3, the DNA is TGTGCCAGCAACGGACAGGGGGCCTGGTACGAGCAGTACTTC. It translates to CASNGQGAWYEQYF.

At least ten counts were recorded for this clonotype. The chain employs TRBV12-3 or TRBV12-4 and TRBJ2-6, with D unresolved. The V and J ends lost 6 bases and 0 bases respectively, with 6 bases between them. This CDR3 has 14 residues. The DNA of the CDR3 is TGTGCCAGCAGGGGATCCTCTGGGGCCAACGTCCTGACTTTC. Protein: CASRGSSGANVLTF.

Concerning this clonotype: Compared with germline, one end of the junction differs, possibly owing to a read error. This chain joins TRBV18 and TRBJ2-2; D call uncertain. CDR3 length equals 13 residues. CDR1 and CDR2 (germline): KGHSH, LQKENI. The CDR3 nucleotides read TGTGCCAGCTCACCAGCGAAGACCGGGGAGCTGTTTTTT. Protein: CASSPAKTGELFF.

Turning to this clonotype: With a far larger clone one base away, a read error is the likely cause. This chain uses TRBV7-2 with TRBJ2-1; 8 nucleotides agree with TRBD2. Looked up from germline, CDR1 is SGHTA and CDR2 is FQGNSA. This CDR3 contains 14 residues. Trimming at V came to 2 bases and at J to 10 bases, leaving 7 bases not matched to a gene. The CDR3 loop reads CASSLPGGAYEQFF. CDR3 DNA sequence: TGTGCCAGCAGCTTACCGGGGGGGGCATACGAGCAGTTCTTC.

This chain joins TRBV6-2 or TRBV6-3 and TRBJ1-2; D perhaps matches TRBD1 (5 bases). The CDR3 has 17 amino acids. V lost 2 bases and J 7 bases, leaving 23 bases between the germline ends. The germline gives CDR1 MNHEY, CDR2 SVGEGT. The CDR3 nucleotides are TGTGCCAGCAGTTACGCCCGTCCCGGGGCCGGGGGGTTTGGCTACACCTTC. It is translated as CASSYARPGAGGFGYTF.

As concerns this clonotype: A single base is all that separates this from a far larger clone, so a read error is likely. The V and J genes are TRBV7-2 and TRBJ2-1; D uncertain. The DNA end favors TRBJ2-5, so the J call may be wrong. The germline V gene encodes CDR1 SGHTA and CDR2 FQGNSA. The CDR3 is made up of 14 amino acids. Here the CDR3 reads CACSLDGHRETQYF. CDR3 coding DNA: TGTGCCTGCAGCTTAGATGGGCACAGAGAGACCCAGTACTTC.

This clonotype was seen many times. The chain uses TRBV3-1 and TRBJ1-1; D may be TRBD1 (5 bases). The CDR3 is 14 residues long. Looked up from germline, CDR1 is LGHDT and CDR2 is YNNKEL (reference sequence). The V end lost 4 bases, the J end lost 3 bases, and 12 bases lay between the germline ends. This CDR3 reads CASSPLGEYTEAFF. The DNA of the CDR3 is TGTGCCAGCAGCCCATTGGGGGAGTACACTGAAGCTTTCTTT.

This clonotype showed up many times. The chain has TRBV12-3 or TRBV12-4 and TRBJ2-1; D might be TRBD1 (6 bases). The CDR3 sequence is 14 residues long. V was shortened by 1 base and J by 6 bases, with 10 bases between the two germline ends. The CDR3 DNA is TGTGCCAGCAGTTTAGACAGGGTGGGCAATGAGCAGTTCTTC. Translation: CASSLDRVGNEQFF.

Many counts were recorded for this clonotype. The chain has TRBV5-1 and TRBJ1-6; D possibly corresponds to TRBD1 (6 bases). This CDR3 is 18 amino acids long. With 0 bases removed from V and 5 bases from J, the gap between germline ends came to 18 bases. CDR1 is SGHRS and CDR2 is YFSETQ in the germline V gene. The CDR3 here is CASSLEGWGALDNSPLHF. The CDR3 DNA sequence: TGCGCCAGCAGCTTGGAGGGCTGGGGGGCTCTGGATAATTCACCCCTCCACTTT. Combining the CDR3 with reference TRBV5-1 and TRBJ1-6 gives the whole variable domain KAGVTQTPRYLIKTRGQQVTLSCSPISGHRSVSWYQQTPGQGLQFLFEYFSETQRNKGNFPGRFSGRQFSNSRSEMNVSTLELGDSALYLCASSLEGWGALDNSPLHFGNGTRLTVT.

In this sample, this clonotype turned up many times. The chain links TRBV11-2 to TRBJ2-7, with 9 nucleotides matching TRBD1. This CDR3 has 16 amino acids. Germline loops: CDR1 SGHAT, CDR2 FQNNGV. V lost 4 bases to trimming and J lost 3 bases; unmatched junction nucleotides: 10. The CDR3: CASSSLRGQGIYEQYF. The CDR3 DNA reads TGTGCCAGCAGCTCATTGCGGGGACAGGGAATCTACGAGCAGTACTTC.

This clonotype has ten or more counts. This rearrangement joins TRBV6-1 to TRBJ2-5, with 8 bases aligning to TRBD2. Losses at the gene ends were 5 bases for V and 4 bases for J; bases not matched to a gene: 9. Germline CDR1 is MNHNS and CDR2 is SASEGT. The CDR3 totals 15 residues. CDR3 DNA: TGTGCCAGCAGTACCTTTCGGGGGGGCCGAGAGACCCAGTACTTC. Amino acids: CASSTFRGGRETQYF.

This clonotype was found many times. The rearrangement joins TRBV7-7 to TRBJ2-1; 12 bases are shared with TRBD1. In germline, CDR1 is SSHAT, CDR2 FNYEAQ (reference sequence). CDR3 length equals 16 residues. The CDR3 here is CAGSLGTGGGNNEQFF. CDR3 sequence (DNA): TGTGCTGGCAGCCTGGGGACAGGGGGCGGGAACAATGAGCAGTTCTTC.

This sequence joins TRBV6-2 or TRBV6-3 and TRBJ1-5, with unresolved D. V shed 0 bases and J shed 0 bases, with 6 bases lying between them. Germline V gene sequence: CDR1 MNHEY, CDR2 SVGEGT. This CDR3 has 15 amino acids. CDR3 in amino acids: CASSYSKYSNQPQHF. The CDR3 coding sequence is TGTGCCAGCAGTTACTCGAAATATAGCAATCAGCCCCAGCATTTT.

This clonotype was seen repeatedly, ten times or more. The chain has TRBV3-1 and TRBJ2-2, with D possibly matching TRBD1 (5 bases). Trimming pared 4 bases from V and 4 bases from J, leaving 13 bases between. CDR1 is LGHDT, CDR2 YNNKEL, per germline (reference sequence). CDR3 size: 15 residues. Here the CDR3 reads CASSPAAGITGELFF. In DNA, the CDR3 is TGTGCCAGCAGCCCCGCGGCAGGGATCACCGGGGAGCTGTTTTTT.

This clonotype was seen a few times. The rearrangement links TRBV5-1 to TRBJ2-5; TRBD2 agrees at 10 bases. Germline CDR1 is SGHRS and CDR2 is YFSETQ. V lost 3 bases and J lost 3; bases outside the gene matches: 5. The CDR3 loop spans 15 amino acids. The CDR3 DNA sequence: TGCGCCAGCAGCTCCCCTAGCGGGGGAGAAGAGACCCAGTACTTC. Its translation: CASSSPSGGEETQYF.

This clonotype has a count of ten or more. V gene TRBV20-1 combines with J gene TRBJ1-5; 7 bases are shared with TRBD1. The CDR3 length is 15 residues. Germline values: CDR1 DFQATT, CDR2 SNEGSKA (reference sequence). Trimming cost V 6 bases and J 5 bases; bases outside gene matches: 13. The CDR3: CSATRGGGAYQPQHF. CDR3 sequence (DNA): TGCAGTGCGACTAGAGGAGGGGGCGCGTATCAGCCCCAGCATTTT.

This clonotype was seen ten or more times. V is TRBV6-1 and J is TRBJ2-3; a weak D match, TRBD1 (5 bases). Germline CDR1 MNHNS, CDR2 SASEGT. This CDR3 is built from 14 residues. Trimming cost V 3 bases and J 1 base, with 8 bases left between them. In DNA form, the CDR3 reads TGTGCCAGCAGTGACTCCAGGGGCACAGATACGCAGTATTTT. Translating it yields CASSDSRGTDTQYF.

The chain is built from TRBV5-5 and TRBJ1-1; the match to TRBD1 covers 8 bases. The V gene end was trimmed by 3 bases and the J gene end by 1 base; junction bases not matched to a gene: 2. Germline CDR1 is SGHKS and CDR2 is YYEKEE (reference sequence). There are 14 residues in the CDR3. The CDR3 DNA reads TGTGCCAGCAGCTGGACAGGGTCGAACACTGAAGCTTTCTTT. It encodes CASSWTGSNTEAFF.

This clonotype was seen ten or more times. This chain uses TRBV7-2 with TRBJ1-1; D unresolved. The CDR3 is 15 amino acids. Germline lookup yields CDR1 SGHTA and CDR2 FQGNSA. The germline V and J ends were trimmed by 2 bases and 4 bases, with 14 bases remaining between them. CDR3 sequence (DNA): TGTGCCAGCAGCTTATTGTGGCTCCGCGCCACTGAAGCTTTCTTT. Amino acid sequence: CASSLLWLRATEAFF.

This clonotype was seen repeatedly, ten times or more. The J gene is TRBJ2-3, the V gene TRBV12-3 or TRBV12-4; 7 nucleotides match TRBD2. Losses at the gene ends were 5 bases for V and 2 bases for J; bases not matched to a gene: 13. The CDR3 runs 17 residues. CDR3 nucleotide sequence: TGTGCCAGCAGTATCCCATTCAGCGGGGCGATCACAGATACGCAGTATTTT. Protein sequence: CASSIPFSGAITDTQYF.

At least ten counts were recorded for this clonotype. One end of the junction does not line up with germline, which may come from a read error. The chain recombines TRBV2 with TRBJ2-2; no clear D gene. This CDR3 has 14 residues. From germline, CDR1 is SNHLY and CDR2 FYNNEI. CDR3 sequence: CASSEGANTGELFF. CDR3 nucleotide sequence: TGTGCCAGCAGCGAAGGAGCCAACACCGGGGAGCTGTTTTTT.